This T cell receptor beta chain came from a study of cytomegalovirus exposure and HLA in healthy donors. Germline CDR1 and CDR2: LNHDA and SQIVND (reference sequence). V was pared by 9 bases and J by 7 bases, with 12 bases between. CDR3 length: 11 amino acids. Clones were sequenced by immunoSEQ multiplex PCR, and TCRdb holds only the in-frame ones, with some missing. The sample lists 150,000 to 200,000 clones, roughly 82% occurring once. This receptor was identified in a man younger than 35 in good health and CMV-seropositive. The sequenced material came from PBMCs. This sequence joins TRBV19 and TRBJ1-2; maybe TRBD1 (6 bases). This chain's CDR3 is CASKQGVGYTF. The CDR3 region has the DNA TGTGCCAGCAAACAGGGAGTTGGCTACACCTTC.